Listed below are T cell receptor beta chains from one sample, sequenced in a study of T cells in Graves' hyperthyroidism and ophthalmopathy. TCRdb re-called the multiplex PCR reads with MiXCR, one entry per CDR3 protein. Among 600,000 to 650,000 distinct CDR3 sequences listed, 15% to 20% were seen once. Sequenced material: blood. These receptors all come from a woman aged 25 to 39 with Graves' hyperthyroidism. CDR3s include the opening cysteine and the closing phenylalanine or tryptophan. The order of the fields is V gene, J gene, CDR3 protein.

V: TRBV28
J: TRBJ2-4
CDR3: CASSSSLDSKNIQYF

V: TRBV7-9
J: TRBJ2-2
CDR3: CASSSSGRSGELFF

V: TRBV2
J: TRBJ2-1
CDR3: CASSGNWNNEQFF

V: TRBV20-1
J: TRBJ2-1
CDR3: CSAPSTSGSGEQFF

V: TRBV29-1
J: TRBJ1-1
CDR3: CSVYGTGGDGAEAFF

V: TRBV28
J: TRBJ2-2
CDR3: CASSSRTGELFF

V: TRBV29-1
J: TRBJ2-7
CDR3: CSVVGQGTYEQYF

V: TRBV5-5
J: TRBJ1-1
CDR3: CASSWGRSEAFF

V: TRBV2
J: TRBJ2-1
CDR3: CASEQENSYNEQFF

V: TRBV20-1
J: TRBJ2-1
CDR3: CSASLAGVGGNSDEQFF

V: TRBV6-1
J: TRBJ1-4
CDR3: CASSSRVANEKLFF

V: TRBV3-1
J: TRBJ2-7
CDR3: CASSQDINPLKQYF

V: TRBV20-1
J: TRBJ2-7
CDR3: CSARIVGERQYF

V: TRBV18
J: TRBJ2-1
CDR3: CASSPTSGRLNEQFF

V: TRBV6-1
J: TRBJ1-6
CDR3: CASSYTGQGFSPLHF

V: TRBV6-5
J: TRBJ2-3
CDR3: CASSYSTSEFDGLTSTDTQYF

V: TRBV29-1
J: TRBJ2-1
CDR3: CSVERHEQFF

V: TRBV28
J: TRBJ2-5
CDR3: CASRPRQETQYF

V: TRBV2
J: TRBJ2-7
CDR3: CASSEVGQGRGEQYF

V: TRBV6-5
J: TRBJ1-5
CDR3: CASSYLFQPQHF

V: TRBV7-9
J: TRBJ2-7
CDR3: CASSKGRTSIYEQYF

V: TRBV2
J: TRBJ1-1
CDR3: CAERRNEGGNTEAFF

V: TRBV5-1
J: TRBJ2-1
CDR3: CASSLEDSYNEQFF

V: TRBV15
J: TRBJ2-5
CDR3: CATSLERDSRLKTQYF

V: TRBV20-1
J: TRBJ2-5
CDR3: CSARDPTASGAQYF

V: TRBV30
J: TRBJ2-7
CDR3: CAWSWGTYEQYF

V: TRBV18
J: TRBJ1-5
CDR3: CASSPGTPLSNQPQHF

V: TRBV20-1
J: TRBJ2-1
CDR3: CSAARTSGSSYNEQFF

V: TRBV4-3
J: TRBJ1-4
CDR3: CASSRGAGDEKLFF

V: TRBV6-6
J: TRBJ2-7
CDR3: CASSYVAGGRGEQYF

V: TRBV2
J: TRBJ1-3
CDR3: CASSDPGQTSGNTIYF